This T cell receptor beta chain was identified in a study of identical twins. TCRdb redid the calling of the 5' RACE reads with MiXCR, one entry per CDR3 protein. The sample consists of around 160,000 distinct CDR3 sequences, approximately 3.5% of them appearing once. This clonotype was found many times. The CDR3 is 12 amino acids. CDR1 is DFQATT, CDR2 SNEGSKA, per germline (reference sequence). The junction had 3 bases not matched to a gene; V was cut back by 6 bases and J by 4 bases. The TCR comes from a man younger than 35 in good health. Sequencing input: memory T cells sorted from blood. The chain joins TRBV20-1 to TRBJ2-5; 9 bases are shared with TRBD2. CDR3 protein: CSAHSGRETQYF. In nucleotides, the CDR3 is TGCAGTGCCCATAGCGGGAGAGAGACCCAGTACTTC.